This T cell receptor (beta chain) was sequenced in a study of CD4 T cells in relation to SARS-CoV-2 and coronaviruses. Whole-study context: Controls used an HIV-1 Nef peptide pool or no peptide. The restricting HLA molecule for shared crossreactive spike epitopes was mapped.

Libraries were prepared by immunoSEQ multiplex PCR; TCRdb keeps only in-frame clonotypes and omits some of them. The table shows around 25,000 clones, with around three quarters occurring only once. Notes on this clone: What it binds is not known.

This CDR3 contains 15 residues. V lost 0 bases and J lost 5; bases outside the gene matches: 6. Per the germline V gene, CDR1 is MNHEY and CDR2 is SVGAGI. The unexposed donors gave CD4+ T cells in about 2011-2018, prior to COVID-19. Isolation of CD4+ T cells took place after 10 days in culture. Cultures held roughly 2 million PBMCs per well with roughly 10 IU/ml IL-2. Sequencing used CD4+ T cells from PBMCs, cultured in vitro. This TCR was recovered from a human donor in good health. The chain joins TRBV6-5 to TRBJ2-7; 8 bases are shared with TRBD1. CDR3 region: CASSYSYRGLDEQYF. CDR3 DNA: TGTGCCAGCAGTTACTCGTACAGGGGGTTGGACGAGCAGTACTTC.